This T cell receptor (beta chain) was sequenced in a study of T-cell reconstitution after alpha-beta-depleted transplantation in children. TCRbeta library construction was performed incorporating unique molecular identifiers. TCRdb passed the PCR reads through MiXCR, listing each CDR3 protein once. The sample carries around 400,000 distinct CDR3 sequences, 11% recorded once. This CDR3 contains 17 residues. From germline, CDR1 is SEHNR and CDR2 FQNEAQ (reference sequence). V was pared by 0 bases and J by 4 bases, with 9 bases of the junction left unmatched. The table lists this clonotype with a few counts.

This sequence originates from a human donor who donated a stem cell graft to a child with acute myeloid leukemia. This sample comprised PBMCs from the stem cell graft donor, obtained from the stem cell graft. The gene calls are TRBV7-9 and TRBJ2-7, with 10 nucleotides matching TRBD2. The CDR3 reads CASSLAGGPSGGYEQYF. The CDR3 DNA reads TGTGCCAGCAGCTTAGCGGGGGGGCCTAGCGGGGGATACGAGCAGTACTTC.